This T cell receptor (beta chain) was recovered during a study of cytomegalovirus exposure and HLA in healthy donors. 60 Vbeta and 13 Jbeta primers were used in PCR. Repertoires were generated with immunoSEQ multiplex PCR, while TCRdb's copy carries only in-frame clones and drops some. The data contain tens of thousands of clones, 79% of them singletons. Findings and limits, study-wide: Within a later analysis, the majority of CMV-associated TCR beta chains appeared HLA-restricted.

The CDR3 length is 15 residues. Germline-derived CDR1 and CDR2 are LGHNT and FRNRAP. Trimming stripped 1 base from V and 0 bases from J, with 8 bases between. On this clone: Its cognate antigen is unknown.

The sequence was collected from a young man in good health and CMV-seronegative. This chain joins TRBV12-5 and TRBJ2-3; D unclear. The sample was PBMCs. The DNA of the CDR3 is TGTGCTAGTGGTTTGGAACAGTTGAGCACAGATACGCAGTATTTT. It specifies CASGLEQLSTDTQYF.